The T cell receptor (beta chain) described here comes from a study of T cell responses to AZD1222 COVID-19 vaccine. The study, taken as a whole, reports: CD4 TCRs linked to vaccination spanned spike, dominating at 160-218 and 743-854.

Points on this clone: Its antigen remains unidentified.

Per the germline V gene, CDR1 is SGDLS and CDR2 is YYNGEE. The CDR3 covers 14 residues. Trimming took off 0 bases at V and 8 bases at J, with 14 bases between the two ends. Clones were sequenced by immunoSEQ multiplex PCR, and TCRdb holds only the in-frame ones, with some missing. The data contain about 83,000 clones, roughly 88% of them singletons. The starting material was peripheral blood, obtained on day 0 of AZD1222 vaccination. The V gene is TRBV9, the J gene TRBJ1-2; possibly TRBD1 for D (5 bases). The source is an adult in good health. This CDR3 reads CASSVGAGRGGYTF. CDR3 nucleotides: TGTGCCAGCAGCGTAGGAGCAGGGCGGGGAGGCTACACCTTC.